Sequencing of this TCR beta chain was carried out in a study of control samples from healthy donors and cancer patients. Germline trimming cut 6 bases from V and 3 bases from J; bases unmatched to any gene: 5. Germline CDR1 is MNHEY and CDR2 is SVGAGI. This CDR3 spans 14 amino acids. Clones were read by immunoSEQ multiplex PCR, and TCRdb kept only the in-frame ones, dropping some. The sample gives some 120,000 clones, over 75% of which show up once; roughly 2.5% is in the top ten. The sequence derives from a young man in good health. The chain couples TRBV6-5 to TRBJ2-4; 7 bases agree with TRBD1. Sequencing was performed on blood. The CDR3 DNA follows: TGTGCCAGCAGCGTTACAGGGGACAAAAACATTCAGTACTTC. Translated: CASSVTGDKNIQYF.